This T cell receptor (beta chain) emerged from a study of blood T cell repertoires in COVID-19. Whole-study context: Samples representing acute and convalescent COVID-19 were sourced from the United States, Italy and Spain. From T cells, B-cell-depleted T cells, or PBMCs came the material, which was cDNA or gDNA.

The count of this clone is one. As handled by the study authors: Reference gene primer amplification in the assay estimated nucleated cell counts. Libraries were prepared by immunoSEQ multiplex PCR; TCRdb keeps only in-frame clonotypes and omits some of them. V and J calls plus clone size are reproduced from that table; the DNA served to infer D and trimming. This table has 200,000 to 250,000 clones, approximately 91% appearing once. The CDR3 covers 11 residues. CDR1 is SQVTM and CDR2 is ANQGSEA in the germline V gene. V was cut by 5 bases and J by 2 bases, with 4 bases left in between. V is TRBV29-1 and J is TRBJ1-3; no firm D call. The clonotype was recovered from a man aged 55-75 years who had recovered from COVID-19. Sequencing input: peripheral blood. The CDR3 here is CSVPTGNTIYF. The CDR3 coding sequence is TGCAGCGTTCCTACTGGAAACACCATATATTTT.